Sequencing of this T cell receptor beta chain was carried out in a study of shared clonotypes between healthy human individuals. Study as a whole: Donors had three CD4 naive, three CD4 memory, two CD8 naive and one CD8 memory plate apiece.

Overall study findings and caveats: Across subsets, estimated richness was generally greater for naive than for memory populations.

Concerning this clone itself: Its target is unknown.

Naive CD8 cells, CD45RO-negative and positively selected for CCR7, excluded terminally differentiated effector memory CD45RA+ cells. Per the germline V gene, CDR1 is SGHRS and CDR2 is YFSETQ. Trimming removed 2 bases from V and 5 bases from J, with 8 bases in between. The CDR3 extends over 13 amino acids. Several immunoSEQ plates held equal portions of the genomic DNA taken from each subset. Here immunoSEQ multiplex PCR was the method, and the copy in TCRdb shows in-frame clones only, minus some. The table records some 2.1 million clones, about 95% of them present only once. The material sequenced was naive CD8+ T cells sorted from blood. This receptor was identified in a man in his late teens or twenties in good health. The V and J genes are TRBV5-1 and TRBJ2-1; D ambiguous. The CDR3 DNA reads TGCGCCAGCAGCTTCTACGGTAACAATGAGCAGTTCTTC. This translates into CASSFYGNNEQFF.